This T cell receptor (beta chain) was found in a study of T cell responses to AZD1222 COVID-19 vaccine. Notes on the study in general: All repertoire sampling was performed exclusively after the peak T cell response. When two AZD1222 doses had been given, Spike-specific TCR breadth and depth rose. Vaccine-related CD4 TCRs covered spike, predominating at 160-218 and 743-854.

It was second doses at about 4 or about 12 weeks that were pooled. Using immunoSEQ multiplex PCR, the repertoire was profiled, and TCRdb retains in-frame clones only, with some absent. The repertoire holds 150,000 to 200,000 clones, under 95% seen once, with 1.1% in the top ten. Trimming removed 6 bases from V and 3 bases from J, with 11 bases in between. Germline CDR1 and CDR2: LNHDA and SQIVND (reference sequence). CDR3 length equals 13 residues. As to this clone: The antigen remains undetermined.

This clonotype was obtained from an adult who received the AZD1222 COVID-19 vaccine. Material: peripheral blood, obtained 28 days after the second AZD1222 dose. V is TRBV19 and J is TRBJ1-1; D possibly corresponds to TRBD1 (5 bases). In DNA, the CDR3 is TGTGCCAGTAGCCTGGACATTTACACTGAAGCTTTCTTT. Its translation: CASSLDIYTEAFF.